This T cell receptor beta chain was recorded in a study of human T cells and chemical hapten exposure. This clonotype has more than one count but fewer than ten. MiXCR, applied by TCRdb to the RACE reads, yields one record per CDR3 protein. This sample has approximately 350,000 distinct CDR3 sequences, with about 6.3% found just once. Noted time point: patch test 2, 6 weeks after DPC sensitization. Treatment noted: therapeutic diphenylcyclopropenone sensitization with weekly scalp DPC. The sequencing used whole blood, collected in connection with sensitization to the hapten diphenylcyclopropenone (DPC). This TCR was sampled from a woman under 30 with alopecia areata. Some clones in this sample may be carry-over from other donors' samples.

In nucleotides, the CDR3 is TGCAGTGCGAATCTGGGACAGGGGCAAGAGACCCAGTACTTC. Translation gives CSANLGQGQETQYF. The V gene is TRBV20-1, the J gene TRBJ2-5; 10 bases agree with TRBD1. This CDR3 has 14 residues. The junction had 6 bases not matched to a gene; V was cut back by 6 bases and J by 2 bases. Germline assignment: CDR1 DFQATT and CDR2 SNEGSKA (reference sequence).